The source of this TCR beta chain is a study of blood T cell repertoires in COVID-19. The length of the CDR3 is 14 residues. CDR1 and CDR2 from the germline V gene are SGHAT and FQNNGV. Trimming removed 2 bases from V and 6 bases from J; junction bases left unmatched: 4. Assay used: immunoSEQ multiplex PCR; TCRdb lists only in-frame clones, some missing. The sample carries roughly 200,000 clones, over 70% recorded once. This TCR derives from an elderly woman with acute or convalescent COVID-19. The sequenced material came from peripheral blood. The chain has TRBV11-2 and TRBJ2-3; 8 bases fit TRBD2. The CDR3 is CASSLNGREDTQYF. As DNA, the CDR3 is TGTGCCAGCAGCTTAAACGGGAGGGAGGATACGCAGTATTTT.